This T cell receptor (beta chain) was profiled in a study of tumor-infiltrating lymphocytes in primary liver carcinoma. Germline CDR1 MNHEY, CDR2 SVGEGT. The CDR3 extends over 14 amino acids. TCR beta cDNA was prepared out of about 510 ng total RNA by means of a constant-region primer. ARM-PCR, slightly modified, supplied the TCR beta libraries through three nested multiplex PCR rounds. The two initial PCR rounds, about 9 cycles each, used TRBV1-TRBV30 forward and C-beta reverse primers. TCRdb processed the multiplex PCR reads anew with MiXCR; each CDR3 protein has one entry. The sample includes 300,000 to 350,000 distinct CDR3 sequences, 65% of them seen just once. It was unsorted whole blood that yielded blood RNA, and germline DNA was also extracted. Worth noting for this clonotype: At one end the junction does not follow the germline gene, possibly because of a read error.

Sequenced sample: peripheral blood. The clonotype was recovered from a man aged 40-55 years with primary liver carcinoma and hepatitis B virus infection. The rearrangement links TRBV6-2 or TRBV6-3 to TRBJ2-3; 7 nucleotides align to TRBD2. The CDR3 sequence is CATCYGGLENTRYF. CDR3 coding DNA: TGTGCCACCTGTTACGGAGGACTAGAAAATACGCGGTATTTT.